This TCR beta chain was observed in a study of CD8+ T cells in alopecia areata. V was cut by 2 bases and J by 7 bases, with 5 bases left in between. The CDR3 contains 12 residues. Germline-derived CDR1 and CDR2 are SEHNR and FQNEAQ (reference sequence). In each case, RNA was isolated and then reverse transcribed into cDNA as the sequencing template. The table came from immunoSEQ multiplex PCR; TCRdb's copy has only in-frame clones and leaves some out. The table shows some 130,000 clones, with 49% occurring only once. Sequencing was performed on CD8+ T cells sorted from blood, taken at week 0. The clonotype comes from a human donor with alopecia areata. V usage is TRBV7-9 and J usage is TRBJ1-4; no reliable D call. CDR3 protein: CASSLTFEKLFF. The CDR3 bases are TGTGCCAGCAGCTTAACATTTGAAAAACTGTTTTTT. Filled out from reference TRBV7-9 and TRBJ1-4, the complete variable domain reads DTGVSQNPRHKITKRGQNVTFRCDPISEHNRLYWYRQTLGQGPEFLTYFQNEAQLEKSRLLSDRFSAERPKGSFSTLEIQRTEQGDSAMYLCASSLTFEKLFFGSGTQLSVL.